Described below is a single T cell receptor beta chain sequence and its context. This sample was taken from a study of blood T cell repertoires in COVID-19. On the study more broadly: In each case, the material was cDNA or gDNA derived from T cells, B-cell-depleted T cells, or PBMCs.

Per the study methods: The authors estimated nucleated cell counts from reference gene primer amplification. Measured with immunoSEQ multiplex PCR; TCRdb has only the in-frame clones, and not every one. The DNA gave D and trimming, while V, J and clone size come from that table. The sample consists of 43,000 or so clones, about nine tenths of them appearing once. This CDR3 has 16 residues. Germline V gene sequence: CDR1 MRHNA, CDR2 SNTAGT. After removal of 4 bases from V and 3 bases from J, the junction contained 9 bases not matched to a gene. The receptor was isolated from a woman older than 75 with active COVID-19. The sequencing sample was made of peripheral blood. The chain joins TRBV6-4 to TRBJ2-1; 7 bases align to TRBD1. The CDR3 coding sequence is TGTGCCAGCAGTGGATCTCCCGGGACAGTCTACAATGAGCAGTTCTTC. Translation: CASSGSPGTVYNEQFF.